This T cell receptor (beta chain) comes out of a study of shared clonotypes between healthy human individuals. In regard to this clone: Antigen specificity is unknown.

Original processing methods: Owing to the provision of junction-only sequences devoid of quality scores by immunoSEQ, filtering differed. Clones were read by immunoSEQ multiplex PCR, and TCRdb kept only the in-frame ones, dropping some. The DNA was the basis for D and trimming; V, J and clone size are from that table. The sample has approximately 2,000,000 clones; 90% to 95% are singletons. Overall study findings and caveats: Naive subsets typically showed greater estimated richness than memory subsets.

Terminally differentiated effector memory CD45RA+ cells were excluded by CCR7 positive selection of CD45RO-negative cells. None of the donors, who were healthy HIV-negative adults, had recently had acute infections or vaccinations. CDR3 length: 15 residues. The V segment lost 1 base and the J segment 8 bases; nucleotides outside the gene matches: 8. CDR1 is SGHTA and CDR2 is FQGTGA in the germline V gene. The chain employs TRBV7-3 and TRBJ2-1; 7 bases align to TRBD1. Sequencing input: naive CD8+ T cells from PBMCs. The receptor was derived from a man in his late teens or twenties in good health. Some clones in this sample may be carry-over from other donors' samples. The CDR3 coding sequence is TGTGCCAGCAGCTTAAATCCGAGGGGGCAGCATGAGCAGTTCTTC. Protein product: CASSLNPRGQHEQFF.